The TCR beta chain under discussion was sequenced for a study of PD-1 blockade in classical Hodgkin lymphoma. The study's findings and limits: In newly diagnosed patients, baseline TCR diversity was reportedly below that of healthy donors. Nothing has yet pinned down what causes the repertoire differences, possibly disease activity or prior therapy.

Each and every patient relapsed after autologous stem cell transplantation, and patients got differing brentuximab vedotin exposure. TCRdb's copy holds only in-frame clones and misses some; the assay was immunoSEQ multiplex PCR. This table holds fewer than 50,000 clones, around 83% found once. This clone was counted between two and nine times. Its target is unknown. Trimming pared 3 bases from V and 0 bases from J, leaving 11 bases between. The germline CDR1 and CDR2 sequences are LNHDA and SQIVND (reference sequence). The CDR3 loop spans 15 amino acids. The starting material was peripheral blood mononuclear cells (PBMCs), obtained before the second cycle of nivolumab. The rearrangement joins TRBV19 to TRBJ1-1; D possibly corresponds to TRBD1 (5 bases). The receptor was derived from a human donor with classical Hodgkin lymphoma. The CDR3 DNA follows: TGTGCCAGTAGTATTGGCAGGGTGATGAACACTGAAGCTTTCTTT. Residues: CASSIGRVMNTEAFF.